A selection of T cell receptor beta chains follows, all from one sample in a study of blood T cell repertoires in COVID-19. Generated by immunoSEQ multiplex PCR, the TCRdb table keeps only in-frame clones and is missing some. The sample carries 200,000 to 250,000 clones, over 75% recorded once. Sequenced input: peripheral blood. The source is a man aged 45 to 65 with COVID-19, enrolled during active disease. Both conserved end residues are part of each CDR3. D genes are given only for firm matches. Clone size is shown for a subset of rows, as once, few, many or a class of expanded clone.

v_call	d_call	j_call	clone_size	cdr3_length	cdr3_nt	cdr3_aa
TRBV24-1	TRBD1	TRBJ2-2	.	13	TGTGCCACCAAGACAGGGGAAACCGGGGAGCTGTTTTTT	CATKTGETGELFF
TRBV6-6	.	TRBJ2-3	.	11	TGTGCCAGCAGTTATTCTGATACGCAGTATTTT	CASSYSDTQYF
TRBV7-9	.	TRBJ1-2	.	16	TGTGCCAGCAGCCCTACGGCGGGTGGCAGGGGCTCTGGCTACACCTTC	CASSPTAGGRGSGYTF
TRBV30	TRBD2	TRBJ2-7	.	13	TGTGCCTGGACACTAGCGGGGGAAGGCGAGCAGTACTTC	CAWTLAGEGEQYF
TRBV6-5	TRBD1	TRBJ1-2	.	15	TGTGCCAGCACCCAAAGGGACAGGTCGGCTAGCGGCTACACCTTC	CASTQRDRSASGYTF
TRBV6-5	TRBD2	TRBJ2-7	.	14	TGTGCCAGCGGGACTAGCGGGATCCGCTACGAGCAGTACTTC	CASGTSGIRYEQYF
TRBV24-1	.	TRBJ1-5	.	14	TGTGCCACCAGTGAGGGGAGCAGCAATCAGCCCCAGCATTTT	CATSEGSSNQPQHF
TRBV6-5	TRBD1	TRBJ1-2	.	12	TGTGCCAGCAGCCAGGGGGGAGGAGGCTACACCTTC	CASSQGGGGYTF
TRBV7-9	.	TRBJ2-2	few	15	TGTGCCAGCAGCTTTGTTTTGGCTAGCCCACCGGAGCTGTTTTTT	CASSFVLASPPELFF
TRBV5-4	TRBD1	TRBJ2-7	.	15	TGTGCCAGCAGCTCGGATCGGAGGACAGGCTACGAGCAGTACTTC	CASSSDRRTGYEQYF
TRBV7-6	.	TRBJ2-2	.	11	TGTGCCAGCAGCGCGGAGGGGGAGCTGTTTTTT	CASSAEGELFF
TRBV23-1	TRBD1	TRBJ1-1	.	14	TGCGCCAGCAGTCAAACAGGGGTGAACACTGAAGCTTTCTTT	CASSQTGVNTEAFF
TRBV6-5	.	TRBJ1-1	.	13	TGTGCCAGCAGTTATGGGGGGAGTACTGAAGCTTTCTTT	CASSYGGSTEAFF
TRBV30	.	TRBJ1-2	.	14	TGTGCCTGGTTCGGGACATCTCATGGCGATGGCTACACCTTC	CAWFGTSHGDGYTF
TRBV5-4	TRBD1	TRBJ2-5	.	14	TGTGCCAGCAGCCTCTACAGGGGCCGGGAGACCCAGTACTTC	CASSLYRGRETQYF
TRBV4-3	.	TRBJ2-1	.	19	TGCGCCAGCAGCCAAGATCACCGGCGTCGGGTCAGCTCCTACAATGAGCAGTTCTTC	CASSQDHRRRVSSYNEQFF
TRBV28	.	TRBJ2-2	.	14	TGTGCCAGCAGCCCGAGGAGGGCAACCGGGGAGCTGTTTTTT	CASSPRRATGELFF
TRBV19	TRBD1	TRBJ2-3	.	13	TGTGCCAGTAGAGGACAGGGGCTAGATACGCAGTATTTT	CASRGQGLDTQYF
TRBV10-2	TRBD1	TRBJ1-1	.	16	TGCGCCAGCAGATATGGACAGGGCCGTAAAAACACTGAAGCTTTCTTT	CASRYGQGRKNTEAFF
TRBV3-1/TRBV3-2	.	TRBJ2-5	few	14	TGTGCCAGCAGCCAATCAGAAACCCAAGAGACCCAGTACTTC	CASSQSETQETQYF
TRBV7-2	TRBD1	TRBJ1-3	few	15	TGTGCCAGCAGCCCCGGGACAGGGGCTGGAAACACCATATATTTT	CASSPGTGAGNTIYF
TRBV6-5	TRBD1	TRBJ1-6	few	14	TGTGCCAGCAGGGCCGGGACAGGCAATTCACCCCTCCACTTT	CASRAGTGNSPLHF
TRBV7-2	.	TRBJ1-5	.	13	TGTGCCAGCAGCTTTAGGGGTTATCAGCCCCAGCATTTT	CASSFRGYQPQHF
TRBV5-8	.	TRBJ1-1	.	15	TGTGCCAGCAGCTTCCAAGGGGGGGCGAACACTGAAGCTTTCTTT	CASSFQGGANTEAFF
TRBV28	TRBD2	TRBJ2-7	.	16	TGTGCCAGCAGTAGATTTGGCCTAGCGGGTGGCTACGAGCAGTACTTC	CASSRFGLAGGYEQYF
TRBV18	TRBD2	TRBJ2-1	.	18	TGTGCCAGCTCACCCATGGGAGTTGGGGGGGGTGCCTACAATGAGCAGTTCTTC	CASSPMGVGGGAYNEQFF
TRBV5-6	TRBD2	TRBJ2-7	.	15	TGTGCCAGCAGCCCGAAGGTAGCGGGGGGGCTGGGGCAGTACTTC	CASSPKVAGGLGQYF